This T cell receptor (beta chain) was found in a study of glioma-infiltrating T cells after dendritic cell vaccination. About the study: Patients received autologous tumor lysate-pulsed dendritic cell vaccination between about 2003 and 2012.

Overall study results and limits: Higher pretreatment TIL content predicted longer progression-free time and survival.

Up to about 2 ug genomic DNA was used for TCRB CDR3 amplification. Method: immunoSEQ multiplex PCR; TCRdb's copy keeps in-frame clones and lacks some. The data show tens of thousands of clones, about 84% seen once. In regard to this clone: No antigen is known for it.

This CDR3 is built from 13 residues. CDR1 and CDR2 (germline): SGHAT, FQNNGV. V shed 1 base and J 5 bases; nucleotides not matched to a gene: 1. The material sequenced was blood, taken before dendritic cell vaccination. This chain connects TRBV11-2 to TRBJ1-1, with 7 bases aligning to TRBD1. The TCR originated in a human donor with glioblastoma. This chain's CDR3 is CASSLVGQTEAFF. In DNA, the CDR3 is TGTGCCAGCAGCTTAGTGGGACAGACTGAAGCTTTCTTT.